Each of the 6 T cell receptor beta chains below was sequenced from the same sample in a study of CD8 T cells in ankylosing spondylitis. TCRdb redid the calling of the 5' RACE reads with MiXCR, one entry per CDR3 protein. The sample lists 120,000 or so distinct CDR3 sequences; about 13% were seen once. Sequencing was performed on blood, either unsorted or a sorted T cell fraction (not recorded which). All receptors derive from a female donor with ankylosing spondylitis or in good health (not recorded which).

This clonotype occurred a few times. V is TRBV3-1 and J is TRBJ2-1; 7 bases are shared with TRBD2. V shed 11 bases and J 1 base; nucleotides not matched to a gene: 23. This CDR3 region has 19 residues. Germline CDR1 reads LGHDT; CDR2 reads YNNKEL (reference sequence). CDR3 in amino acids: CAFSFVSGWRERSYNEQFF. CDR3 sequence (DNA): TGTGCCTTCAGTTTCGTAAGTGGTTGGCGGGAGCGTTCCTACAATGAGCAGTTCTTC.

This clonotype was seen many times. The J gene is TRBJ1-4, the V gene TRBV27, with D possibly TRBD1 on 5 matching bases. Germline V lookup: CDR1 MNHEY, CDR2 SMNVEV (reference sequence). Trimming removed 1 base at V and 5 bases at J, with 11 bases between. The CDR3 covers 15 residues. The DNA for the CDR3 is TGTGCCAGCAGTTTATTAGGGGCAGTAAATGAAAAACTGTTTTTT. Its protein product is CASSLLGAVNEKLFF.

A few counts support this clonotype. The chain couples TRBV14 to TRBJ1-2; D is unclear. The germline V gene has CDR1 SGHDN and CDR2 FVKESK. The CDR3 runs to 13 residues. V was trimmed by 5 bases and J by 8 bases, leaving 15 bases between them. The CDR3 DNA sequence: TGTGCCAGCAGCGACTCGGACTTCCGAGGCTACACCTTC. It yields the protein CASSDSDFRGYTF.

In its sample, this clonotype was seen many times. The CDR3 reads CATLSDTQYF. DNA of the CDR3: TGTGCCACCCTGTCAGATACGCAGTATTTT. The V gene is TRBV12-3 or TRBV12-4, the J gene TRBJ2-3, with no clear D. Trimming took 10 bases from V and 4 from J, leaving 6 bases between them. This CDR3 comprises 10 residues.

The CDR3 loop is CAISESQGYNSPLHF. CDR3 DNA: TGTGCCATCAGTGAGTCGCAGGGCTATAATTCACCCCTCCACTTT. J is TRBJ1-6 and V is TRBV10-3, with D perhaps matching TRBD1 (5 bases). This CDR3 spans 15 amino acids. CDR1 ENHRY and CDR2 SYGVKD come from the germline V gene. The V end lost 0 bases, the J end lost 3 bases, and 6 bases lay between the germline ends.

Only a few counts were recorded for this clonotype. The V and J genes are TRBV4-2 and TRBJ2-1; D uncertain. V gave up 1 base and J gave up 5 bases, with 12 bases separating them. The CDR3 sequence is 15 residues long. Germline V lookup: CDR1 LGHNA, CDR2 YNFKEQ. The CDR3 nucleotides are TGTGCCAGCAGCCAAGCCACCCAACCCAACAATGAGCAGTTCTTC. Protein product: CASSQATQPNNEQFF.